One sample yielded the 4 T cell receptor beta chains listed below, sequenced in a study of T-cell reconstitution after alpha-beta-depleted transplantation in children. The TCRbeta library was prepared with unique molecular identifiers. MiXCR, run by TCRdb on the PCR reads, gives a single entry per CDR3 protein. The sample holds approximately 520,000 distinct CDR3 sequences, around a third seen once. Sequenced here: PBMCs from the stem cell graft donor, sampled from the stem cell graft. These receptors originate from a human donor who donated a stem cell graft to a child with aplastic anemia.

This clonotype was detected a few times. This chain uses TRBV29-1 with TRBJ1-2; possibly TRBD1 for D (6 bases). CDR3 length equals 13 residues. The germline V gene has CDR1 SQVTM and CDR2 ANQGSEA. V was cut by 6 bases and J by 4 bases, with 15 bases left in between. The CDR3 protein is CSVLQGNSYGYTF. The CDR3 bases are TGCAGCGTCCTACAGGGAAATTCCTATGGCTACACCTTC.

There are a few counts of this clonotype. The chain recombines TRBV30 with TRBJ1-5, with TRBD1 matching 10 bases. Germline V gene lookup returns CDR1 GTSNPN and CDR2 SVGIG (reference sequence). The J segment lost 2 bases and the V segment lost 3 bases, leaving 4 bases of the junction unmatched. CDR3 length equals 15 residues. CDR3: CAWRGGTGGNQPQHF. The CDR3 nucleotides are TGTGCCTGGAGGGGTGGGACAGGGGGCAATCAGCCCCAGCATTTT.

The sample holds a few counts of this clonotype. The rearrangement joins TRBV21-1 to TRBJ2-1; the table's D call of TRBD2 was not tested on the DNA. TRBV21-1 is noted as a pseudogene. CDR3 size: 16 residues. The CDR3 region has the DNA TGTGCCAGCAGCAATCTTGCTAGCTCGGGAAACAATGAGCAGTTCTTC. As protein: CASSNLASSGNNEQFF.

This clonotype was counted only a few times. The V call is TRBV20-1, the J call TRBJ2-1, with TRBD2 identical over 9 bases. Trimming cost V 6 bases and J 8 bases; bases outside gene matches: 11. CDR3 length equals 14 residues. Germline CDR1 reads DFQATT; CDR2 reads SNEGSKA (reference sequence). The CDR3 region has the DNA TGCAGTGCGCGACTAGCGGCAGGGATGGATGAGCAGTTCTTC. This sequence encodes CSARLAAGMDEQFF.